These T cell receptor beta chains were read from a single sample in a study of spatial heterogeneity in lung cancer. From the 5' RACE reads, TCRdb called clonotypes with MiXCR, one entry per CDR3 protein. The data hold some 37,000 distinct CDR3 sequences, with roughly 7.4% observed a single time. Sample: PBMCs, taken at surgery. Every receptor here comes from a male donor with early-stage non-small cell lung cancer. The CDR3 runs from the conserved cysteine through the conserved F or W. The D gene is left open where the match is weak. Expanded clones are given a class, and other clones once, few, many or no size at all.

j_call clone_size v_call d_call cdr3_length cdr3_nt cdr3_aa
TRBJ1-2 many TRBV7-9 - 15 TGTGCCAGCAGCTTAGAAACGGATACTAACTATGGCTACACCTTC CASSLETDTNYGYTF
TRBJ2-3 many TRBV7-2 - 15 TGTGCCAGCAGCTTACAGGGGCTGGGCGCAGATACGCAGTATTTT CASSLQGLGADTQYF
TRBJ1-6 many TRBV14 - 13 TGTGCCAGCAGCCAAGGCTTAGTGGCACCCCTCCACTTT CASSQGLVAPLHF
TRBJ2-7 - TRBV27 TRBD1 15 TGTGCCAGCAGTTCCCTTGGGACAGGGGCCTACGAGCAGTACTTC CASSSLGTGAYEQYF
TRBJ2-7 many TRBV19 TRBD2 14 TGTGCCAGTAGTGAGACTAGCGTCGGCTACGAGCAGTACTTC CASSETSVGYEQYF
TRBJ1-6 few TRBV2 TRBD1 14 TGTGCCAGCAGTGTGGAGGGGGCCGATTCACCCCTCCACTTT CASSVEGADSPLHF
TRBJ1-1 few TRBV7-2 - 15 TGTGCCAGCAGCCCAGCTGGCAGGGTTTACACTGAAGCTTTCTTT CASSPAGRVYTEAFF
TRBJ2-3 many TRBV27 - 15 TGTGCCAGCAGTTTCGGGATGACTAGTTTTGATACGCAGTATTTT CASSFGMTSFDTQYF
TRBJ1-2 many TRBV3-1 - 14 TGTGCCAGCAGCCAAGTGAGGTCTTCCTATGGCTACACCTTC CASSQVRSSYGYTF
TRBJ2-5 few TRBV5-1 - 15 TGCGCCAGCAGCGACCCCGGGACACCCCAAGAGACCCAGTACTTC CASSDPGTPQETQYF
TRBJ1-1 few TRBV29-1 - 14 TGCAGCGTTGAAGTGGTGTCGGGGGACACTGAAGCTTTCTTT CSVEVVSGDTEAFF
TRBJ2-1 few TRBV5-1 TRBD1 15 TGCGCCAGCAGCCCGGACAGGCCCCAATACAATGAGCAGTTCTTC CASSPDRPQYNEQFF
TRBJ1-4 many TRBV6-2/TRBV6-3 - 15 TGTGCCAGCAGTTACGAGACAGTATCGAATGAAAAACTGTTTTTT CASSYETVSNEKLFF
TRBJ1-5 many TRBV20-1 - 12 TGCAGTGCCGCCGGGGGCAATCAGCCCCAGCATTTT CSAAGGNQPQHF
TRBJ1-2 many TRBV6-4 TRBD1 14 TGTGCCAGCAGTGACGCCAACAGGGGTGGCGGCTACACCTTC CASSDANRGGGYTF
TRBJ1-5 many TRBV27 TRBD1 15 TGTGCCAGCGCGTTACGGGACAGGGGCAGTCAGCCCCAGCATTTT CASALRDRGSQPQHF
TRBJ2-3 many TRBV12-3/TRBV12-4 - 11 TGTGCCAGCAGAGACTCGGTTACGCAGTATTTT CASRDSVTQYF
TRBJ1-4 - TRBV7-2 - 16 TGTGCCAGCAGCTTAGCGATAACAGAGGCAAATGAAAAACTGTTTTTT CASSLAITEANEKLFF
TRBJ2-7 few TRBV12-2 - 15 TGTGCAAGTCGCTCACCTCGGGGCAGGACCTACGAGCAGTACTTC CASRSPRGRTYEQYF
TRBJ1-1 few TRBV29-1 - 15 TGCAGCGTTGGAGGCAGGGGAAACATGAACACTGAAGCTTTCTTT CSVGGRGNMNTEAFF
TRBJ1-1 many TRBV6-2/TRBV6-3 TRBD1 13 TGTGCCAGCAGTAGGAGGGGGCGCACTGAAGCTTTCTTT CASSRRGRTEAFF
TRBJ1-2 few TRBV6-2/TRBV6-3 TRBD1 15 TGTGCCAGCGCGACCGGGACAGGGGGCTCCTATGGCTACACCTTC CASATGTGGSYGYTF
TRBJ2-5 many TRBV5-1 - 15 TGCGCCAGCAGCTTGGGGGGCCTCCTCGGAGGGACCCAGTACTTC CASSLGGLLGGTQYF
TRBJ2-1 many TRBV7-3 TRBD2 15 TGTGCCAGCAGCTTAATAGCGGGGGGCGACAATGAGCAGTTCTTC CASSLIAGGDNEQFF
TRBJ1-2 - TRBV28 - 15 TGTGCCAGCAGTTTGATGGGTTTTTCGGGCTATGGCTACACCTTC CASSLMGFSGYGYTF
TRBJ2-5 - TRBV12-3/TRBV12-4 - 14 TGTGCCAGCAGCTGGGGACGGACGCAAGAGTCCCAGTACTTC CASSWGRTQESQYF
TRBJ2-1 - TRBV4-3 - 15 TGCGCCAGCAGCCAAGAGTCGGCTATCTACAATGAGCAGTTCTTC CASSQESAIYNEQFF
TRBJ2-5 few TRBV9 TRBD1 13 TGTGCCAGCAGCACGGGACAGAAAGAGACCCAGTACTTC CASSTGQKETQYF
TRBJ2-5 many TRBV12-3/TRBV12-4 TRBD1 13 TGTGCCAGCCGGGACAGGGCCCAAGAGACCCAGTACTTC CASRDRAQETQYF
TRBJ1-5 many TRBV2 - 16 TGTGCCAGCAGTGATGCCCTGGACAGTAGCAATCAGCCCCAGCATTTT CASSDALDSSNQPQHF
TRBJ2-1 many TRBV29-1 - 14 TGCAGCGTTGAAAACCCCCTCGGCTTTCGTGAGCAGTTCTTC CSVENPLGFREQFF
TRBJ2-3 few TRBV20-1 TRBD2 14 TGCAGTGCGGACCTGGGGGGGAGGACAGATACGCAGTATTTT CSADLGGRTDTQYF
TRBJ2-5 many TRBV7-8 TRBD1 16 TGTGCCAGCAGCACAGGGGACAGCTGGGGCGAAGAGACCCAGTACTTC CASSTGDSWGEETQYF
TRBJ2-1 many TRBV20-1 - 15 TGCAGTGCTAGAGCGTGGGGGAGCTCCTACAATGAGCAGTTCTTC CSARAWGSSYNEQFF
TRBJ2-1 many TRBV5-5 TRBD2 15 TGTGCCAGCAGCTTGAGGACTAGCGGCACTTCAGGGCAGTTCTTC CASSLRTSGTSGQFF